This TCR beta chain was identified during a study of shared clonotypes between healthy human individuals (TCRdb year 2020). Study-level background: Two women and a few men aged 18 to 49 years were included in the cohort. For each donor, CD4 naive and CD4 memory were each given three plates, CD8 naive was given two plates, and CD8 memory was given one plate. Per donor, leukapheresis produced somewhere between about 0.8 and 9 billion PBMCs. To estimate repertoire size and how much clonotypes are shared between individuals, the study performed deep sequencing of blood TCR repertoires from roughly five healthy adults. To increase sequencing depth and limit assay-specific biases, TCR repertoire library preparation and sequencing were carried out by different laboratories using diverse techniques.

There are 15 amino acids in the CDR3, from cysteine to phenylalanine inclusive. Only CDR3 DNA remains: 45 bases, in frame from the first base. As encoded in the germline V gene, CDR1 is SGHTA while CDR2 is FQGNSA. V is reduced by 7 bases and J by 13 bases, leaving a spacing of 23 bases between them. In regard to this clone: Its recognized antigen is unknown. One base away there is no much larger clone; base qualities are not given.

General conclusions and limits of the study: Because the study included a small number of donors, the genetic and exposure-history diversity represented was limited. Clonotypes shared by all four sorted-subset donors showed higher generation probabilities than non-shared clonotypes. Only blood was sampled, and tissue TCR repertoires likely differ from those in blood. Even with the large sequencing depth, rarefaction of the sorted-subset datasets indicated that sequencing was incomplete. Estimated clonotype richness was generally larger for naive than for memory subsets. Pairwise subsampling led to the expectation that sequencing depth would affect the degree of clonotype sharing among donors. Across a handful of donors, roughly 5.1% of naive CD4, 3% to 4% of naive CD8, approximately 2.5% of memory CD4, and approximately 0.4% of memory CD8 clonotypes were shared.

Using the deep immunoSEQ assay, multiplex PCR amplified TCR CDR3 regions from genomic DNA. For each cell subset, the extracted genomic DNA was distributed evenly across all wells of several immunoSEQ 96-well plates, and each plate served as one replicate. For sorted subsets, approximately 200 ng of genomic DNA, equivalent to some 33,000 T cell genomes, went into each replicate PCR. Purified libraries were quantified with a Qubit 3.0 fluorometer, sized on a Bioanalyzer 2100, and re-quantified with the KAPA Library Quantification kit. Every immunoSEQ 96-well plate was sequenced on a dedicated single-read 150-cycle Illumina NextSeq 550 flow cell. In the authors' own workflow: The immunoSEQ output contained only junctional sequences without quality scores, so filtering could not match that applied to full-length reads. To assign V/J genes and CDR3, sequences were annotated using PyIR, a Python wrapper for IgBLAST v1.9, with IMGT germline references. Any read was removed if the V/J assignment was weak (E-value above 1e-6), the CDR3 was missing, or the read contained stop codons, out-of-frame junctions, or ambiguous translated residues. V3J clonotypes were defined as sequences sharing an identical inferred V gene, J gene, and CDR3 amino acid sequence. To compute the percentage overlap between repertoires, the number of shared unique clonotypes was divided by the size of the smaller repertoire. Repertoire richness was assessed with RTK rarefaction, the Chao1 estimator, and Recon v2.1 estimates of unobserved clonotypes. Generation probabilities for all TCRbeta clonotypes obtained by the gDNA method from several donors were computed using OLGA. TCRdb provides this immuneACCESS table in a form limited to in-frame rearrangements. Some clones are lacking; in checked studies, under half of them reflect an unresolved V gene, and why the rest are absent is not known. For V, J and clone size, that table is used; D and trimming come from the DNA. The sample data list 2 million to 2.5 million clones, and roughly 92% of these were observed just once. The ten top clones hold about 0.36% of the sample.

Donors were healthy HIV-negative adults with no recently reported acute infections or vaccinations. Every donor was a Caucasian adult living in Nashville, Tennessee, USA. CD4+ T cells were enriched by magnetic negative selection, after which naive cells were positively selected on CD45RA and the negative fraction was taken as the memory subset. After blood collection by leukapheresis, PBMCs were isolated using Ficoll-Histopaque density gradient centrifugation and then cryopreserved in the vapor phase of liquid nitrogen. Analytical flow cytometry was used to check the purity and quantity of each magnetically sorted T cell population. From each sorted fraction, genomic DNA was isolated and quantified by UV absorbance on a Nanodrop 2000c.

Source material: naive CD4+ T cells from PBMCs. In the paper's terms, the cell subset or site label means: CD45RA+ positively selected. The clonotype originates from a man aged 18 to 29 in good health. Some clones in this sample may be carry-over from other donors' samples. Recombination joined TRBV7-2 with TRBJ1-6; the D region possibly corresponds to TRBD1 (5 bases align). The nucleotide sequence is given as TGTGCCAGCACCCCCGGGGCAGGTCGTCGAGTGCCCCTCCACTTT. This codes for CASTPGAGRRVPLHF.